A single sample gave rise to the 22 T cell receptor beta chains below, sequenced in a study of shared T cell receptors in the human thymus. Produced via immunoSEQ multiplex PCR; TCRdb's table is partial and in-frame only. The sample lists about 660,000 clones, around 87% occurring once. This same sample was also part of a study on human thymus T cells.

Sequenced material: thymocytes. These receptors all come from a boy younger than two with a congenital heart defect.

The rearrangement links TRBV14 to TRBJ2-5, with D maybe TRBD2 (5 bases). V lost 5 bases, J lost 5 bases, and 21 bases lay in between. The CDR3 contains 16 residues. The germline gives CDR1 SGHDN, CDR2 FVKESK. The CDR3 DNA reads as TGTGCCAGCAGCACGCAAGGTAGAGGGCTGCGGGAGACCCAGTACTTC. This translates into CASSTQGRGLRETQYF.

With respect to this clone: The same CDR3 can be traced to other DNA sequences in this sample. The chain combines TRBV28 with TRBJ2-7; 9 bases align to TRBD2. The V segment lost 5 bases and the J segment 2 bases; nucleotides outside the gene matches: 10. CDR1 and CDR2 (germline): MDHEN, SYDVKM. CDR3 length equals 16 residues. The CDR3 sequence is CASSNKKREAPYEQYF. The CDR3 DNA is TGTGCCAGCAGTAATAAGAAGCGGGAGGCCCCCTACGAGCAGTACTTC. The whole variable domain, filled in from reference TRBV28 and TRBJ2-7, reads DVKVTQSSRYLVKRTGEKVFLECVQDMDHENMFWYRQDPGLGLRLIYFSYDVKMKEKGDIPEGYSVSREKKERFSLILESASTNQTSMYLCASSNKKREAPYEQYFGPGTRLTVT.

The chain's CDR3 is CASSEGQGYSNQPQHF. Here the CDR3 DNA reads TGTGCCAGCAGTGAAGGACAGGGTTATAGCAATCAGCCCCAGCATTTT. V is TRBV6-1 and J is TRBJ1-5; 7 nucleotides agree with TRBD1. J lost 0 bases, V lost 1 base, and 3 bases had no gene match. The CDR3 has 16 residues. Germline CDR1 and CDR2: MNHNS and SASEGT.

The sample holds one count of this clone. The CDR3 protein is CASSSGLGGTGELFF. In DNA form, the CDR3 reads TGCGCCAGCAGCTCGGGACTCGGGGGCACCGGGGAGCTGTTTTTT. The chain couples TRBV5-1 to TRBJ2-2; maybe TRBD2 (6 bases). Trimming took off 3 bases at V and 4 bases at J, with 13 bases between the two ends. The CDR3 consists of 15 residues. CDR1 is SGHRS, CDR2 YFSETQ, per germline.

This clone appeared a few times. The CDR3 DNA is TGTGCCAGTAGATACAGGGGGCAAGGCTACACCTTC. Residues: CASRYRGQGYTF. The J gene is TRBJ1-2, the V gene TRBV19; TRBD1 aligns across 9 bases. With 6 bases clipped from V and 8 bases from J, the junction kept 4 bases outside the gene matches. Germline CDR1 reads LNHDA; CDR2 reads SQIVND (reference sequence). This CDR3 is 12 amino acids long.

The chain recombines TRBV4-3 with TRBJ2-5; 7 bases are a match to TRBD2. The J segment lost 3 bases and the V segment lost 1 base, leaving 5 bases of the junction unmatched. Germline assignment: CDR1 LGHNA and CDR2 YSLEER. This CDR3 is 15 amino acids long. In DNA, the CDR3 is TGCGCCAGCAGCCAAGGACTAGCTTTGAAAGAGACCCAGTACTTC. Its protein is CASSQGLALKETQYF.

The chain recombines TRBV4-3 with TRBJ2-1; TRBD2 matches 9 bases. Trimming took 4 bases from V and 4 from J; bases not matched to a gene: 11. The CDR3 length is 17 residues. CDR1 and CDR2 (germline): LGHNA, YSLEER. In nucleotides, the CDR3 is TGCGCCAGCAGCCCTAGAGATGTGGCGGGGGGGTACAATGAGCAGTTCTTC. Translated: CASSPRDVAGGYNEQFF.

The rearrangement links TRBV14 to TRBJ1-3; D possibly corresponds to TRBD1 (6 bases). Trimming shortened V by 2 bases and J by 2 bases, and 28 bases separated the two germline ends. Germline CDR1 reads SGHDN; CDR2 reads FVKESK. This CDR3 has 21 amino acids. CDR3 sequence reads: CASSQKRQEPSLWLAGNTIYF. In DNA form, the CDR3 reads TGTGCCAGCAGCCAAAAGAGACAGGAGCCCTCTCTCTGGCTAGCTGGAAACACCATATATTTT.

The sample holds a few counts of this clone. In nucleotides, the CDR3 is TGTGCCATCAGCTCTGGGCCCCTAGCCAAAAACATTCAGTACTTC. This encodes CAISSGPLAKNIQYF. V is TRBV10-3 and J is TRBJ2-4; D is unclear. Trimming cost V 6 bases and J 0 bases, with 12 bases left between them. CDR3 length: 15 amino acids. The germline gives CDR1 ENHRY, CDR2 SYGVKD.

This clone occurred a few times. This chain links TRBV14 with TRBJ2-1; 8 positions match TRBD1. Germline V gene data show CDR1 as SGHDN and CDR2 as FVKESK. The V segment lost 0 bases and the J segment 10 bases; nucleotides outside the gene matches: 11. CDR3 length: 16 residues. The CDR3: CASSQDGEQGGGEQFF. The CDR3 DNA reads TGTGCCAGCAGCCAAGATGGTGAACAGGGGGGCGGCGAGCAGTTCTTC.

The chain couples TRBV14 to TRBJ2-3; 10 nucleotides agree with TRBD2. Trimming removed 2 bases from V and 1 base from J; junction bases left unmatched: 0. The CDR3 has 15 residues. Germline assignment: CDR1 SGHDN and CDR2 FVKESK. The CDR3 DNA sequence: TGTGCCAGCAGCCAAAGCGGGGGGGGCACAGATACGCAGTATTTT. Encoded protein: CASSQSGGGTDTQYF. Supplemented by reference TRBV14 and TRBJ2-3, the full variable domain reads EAGVTQFPSHSVIEKGQTVTLRCDPISGHDNLYWYRRVMGKEIKFLLHFVKESKQDESGMPNNRFLAERTGGTYSTLKVQPAELEDSGVYFCASSQSGGGTDTQYFGPGTRLTVL.

V is TRBV9 and J is TRBJ1-1; tentatively, D is TRBD1 (6 bases). The germline CDR1 and CDR2 sequences are SGDLS and YYNGEE. The CDR3 consists of 17 residues. Between the trimmed V and J ends, which lost 3 bases and 7 bases, there was a span of 25 bases. CDR3 sequence (DNA): TGTGCCAGCAGCGAGACACCCCTTCAGGGGAGTGAAGGTGAAGCTTTCTTT. This codes for CASSETPLQGSEGEAFF. Looking up the rest from reference TRBV9 and TRBJ1-1 gives the full variable domain: DSGVTQTPKHLITATGQRVTLRCSPRSGDLSVYWYQQSLDQGLQFLIQYYNGEERAKGNILERFSAQQFPDLHSELNLSSLELGDSALYFCASSETPLQGSEGEAFFGQGTRLTVV.

V gene TRBV28 combines with J gene TRBJ2-2, with a tentative D call TRBD2 (6 bases). CDR3 length equals 17 residues. Trimming pared 7 bases from V and 0 bases from J, leaving 18 bases between. CDR1 is MDHEN and CDR2 is SYDVKM in the germline V gene. This CDR3 reads CASTPGDSRSNTGELFF. As DNA, the CDR3 is TGTGCCAGCACCCCGGGGGACTCTCGTTCGAACACCGGGGAGCTGTTTTTT.

J is TRBJ1-1 and V is TRBV5-1; possibly TRBD1 for D (6 bases). The CDR3 contains 15 residues. Trimming left V 0 bases short and J 1 base short, with 10 bases between. Germline V gives CDR1 SGHRS, CDR2 YFSETQ. CDR3 region: CASSLAGGPNTEAFF. CDR3 nucleotides: TGCGCCAGCAGCTTGGCGGGGGGCCCGAACACTGAAGCTTTCTTT. Combining the CDR3 with reference TRBV5-1 and TRBJ1-1 gives the whole variable domain KAGVTQTPRYLIKTRGQQVTLSCSPISGHRSVSWYQQTPGQGLQFLFEYFSETQRNKGNFPGRFSGRQFSNSRSEMNVSTLELGDSALYLCASSLAGGPNTEAFFGQGTRLTVV.

This clone came up a few times. V gene TRBV28 combines with J gene TRBJ1-3, with 7 bases matching TRBD1. V shed 6 bases, J shed 0 bases, and the junction held 8 bases outside the gene matches. Germline CDR1 is MDHEN and CDR2 is SYDVKM. CDR3 length: 16 residues. The CDR3 bases are TGTGCCAGCAGATCAACAGGGGTCCGCTCTGGAAACACCATATATTTT. It translates to CASRSTGVRSGNTIYF.

CDR3 DNA: TGTGCCAGCAGTTACGACAGGCCGAACACCGGGGAGCTGTTTTTT. This codes for CASSYDRPNTGELFF. This chain joins TRBV6-5 and TRBJ2-2; D is possibly TRBD1 (6 bases). The CDR3 has 15 amino acids. Between the trimmed V and J ends, which lost 2 bases and 0 bases, there was a span of 7 bases. Germline CDR1 and CDR2: MNHEY and SVGAGI.

The chain joins TRBV27 to TRBJ1-4; possible D gene TRBD1, 6 bases. This CDR3 is 14 amino acids long. V lost 3 bases, J lost 5 bases, and 10 bases lay in between. Germline CDR1 and CDR2: MNHEY and SMNVEV (reference sequence). In nucleotides, the CDR3 is TGTGCCAGCAGTTTTAGGGGGGGCAATGAAAAACTGTTTTTT. Its protein product is CASSFRGGNEKLFF.

The chain has TRBV6-7 and TRBJ2-7; TRBD1 agrees at 8 bases. TRBV6-7 is an open reading frame, and its role is uncertain. The J segment lost 2 bases and the V segment lost 6 bases, leaving 6 bases of the junction unmatched. The length of the CDR3 is 14 residues. CDR3 in amino acids: CASRNGQGPYEQYF. Here the CDR3 DNA reads TGTGCCAGCAGGAACGGACAGGGTCCCTACGAGCAGTACTTC.

The chain joins TRBV7-2 to TRBJ2-1; the match to TRBD2 covers 11 bases. In germline, CDR1 is SGHTA, CDR2 FQGNSA. The CDR3 extends over 19 amino acids. Germline trimming cut 11 bases from V and 0 bases from J; bases unmatched to any gene: 18. CDR3 sequence reads: CAEAQELAGAMSSYNEQFF. The CDR3 DNA is TGTGCCGAGGCCCAAGAACTAGCGGGAGCCATGAGCTCCTACAATGAGCAGTTCTTC.

This sequence joins TRBV7-9 and TRBJ2-2; 9 bases map to TRBD2. Germline CDR1 reads SEHNR; CDR2 reads FQNEAQ (reference sequence). This CDR3 is built from 16 residues. V trimming: 7 bases; J trimming: 6 bases; junction bases outside the gene matches: 12. The DNA for the CDR3 is TGTGCCAGCACCCTGGGGCGGGAGGGCCCGGCCGGGGAGCTGTTTTTT. Protein product: CASTLGREGPAGELFF.

J is TRBJ1-1 and V is TRBV6-1, with D unresolved. The CDR3 length is 15 residues. From germline, CDR1 is MNHNS and CDR2 SASEGT. Trimming pared 0 bases from V and 5 bases from J, leaving 13 bases between. The CDR3 sequence is CASSEAWSVRTEAFF. Here the CDR3 DNA reads TGTGCCAGCAGTGAAGCCTGGTCTGTGAGAACTGAAGCTTTCTTT.

As for this clone: Other DNA sequences within the sample encode an identical CDR3. The chain recombines TRBV9 with TRBJ2-7; 9 nucleotides align to TRBD1. The germline V gene has CDR1 SGDLS and CDR2 YYNGEE. The CDR3 spans 15 residues. Trimming removed 3 bases from V and 0 bases from J; junction bases left unmatched: 4. CDR3 sequence (DNA): TGTGCCAGCAGCGCCCAGACAGGGGGCTCCTACGAGCAGTACTTC. Translation gives CASSAQTGGSYEQYF.